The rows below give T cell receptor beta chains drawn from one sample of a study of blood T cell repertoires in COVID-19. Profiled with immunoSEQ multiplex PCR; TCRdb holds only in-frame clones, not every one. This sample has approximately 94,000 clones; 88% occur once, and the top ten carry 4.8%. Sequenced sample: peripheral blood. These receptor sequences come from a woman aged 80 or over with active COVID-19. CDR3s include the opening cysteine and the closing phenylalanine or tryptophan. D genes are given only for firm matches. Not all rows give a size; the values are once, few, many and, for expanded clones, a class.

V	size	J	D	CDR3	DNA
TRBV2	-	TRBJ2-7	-	CASNPDRGSYEQYF	TGTGCCAGCAATCCCGACCGGGGCTCCTACGAGCAGTACTTC
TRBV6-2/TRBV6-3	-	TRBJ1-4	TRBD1	CASSPLVDRGQNEKLFF	TGTGCCAGCAGCCCCCTCGTCGACAGGGGGCAGAATGAAAAACTGTTTTTT
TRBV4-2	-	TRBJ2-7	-	CASSQEWAVTNYEQYF	TGTGCCAGCAGCCAAGAGTGGGCGGTGACTAACTACGAGCAGTACTTC
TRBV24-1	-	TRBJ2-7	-	CAAKGQDISTYEQYF	TGTGCCGCGAAGGGGCAGGACATCTCCACCTACGAGCAGTACTTC
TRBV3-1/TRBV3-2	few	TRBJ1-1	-	CASSQDSWERHTEAFF	TGTGCCAGCAGCCAAGATTCTTGGGAGCGACACACTGAAGCTTTCTTT
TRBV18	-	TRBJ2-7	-	CASSPAVLREQYF	TGTGCCAGCTCACCCGCGGTCCTCCGAGAGCAGTACTTC
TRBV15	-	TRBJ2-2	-	CATSTKQAGAARTGELFF	TGTGCCACCAGCACTAAGCAGGCAGGGGCGGCGAGGACCGGGGAGCTGTTTTTT
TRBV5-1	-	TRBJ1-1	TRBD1	CASSLETGGLGTEAFF	TGCGCCAGCAGCTTGGAGACAGGGGGCCTGGGGACTGAAGCTTTCTTT
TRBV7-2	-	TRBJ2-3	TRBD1	CASSLVTGGPDTQYF	TGTGCCAGCAGCTTAGTGACAGGGGGGCCAGATACGCAGTATTTT
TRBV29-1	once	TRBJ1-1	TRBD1	CSGHDSYRGNTEAFF	TGCAGCGGCCATGACAGCTACAGGGGGAACACTGAAGCTTTCTTT
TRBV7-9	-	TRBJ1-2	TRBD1	CASTIDRGRGYTF	TGTGCCAGCACCATAGACAGGGGGAGAGGCTACACCTTC
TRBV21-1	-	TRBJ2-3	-	CAPGSVGLRSRDTQYF	TGTGCCCCCGGCAGTGTGGGGCTCAGATCCAGAGATACGCAGTATTTT
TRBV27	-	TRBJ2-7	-	CASAKGQGTYEQYF	TGTGCCAGCGCCAAAGGGCAGGGGACCTACGAGCAGTACTTC
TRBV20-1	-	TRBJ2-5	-	CSASLGAKETQYF	TGCAGTGCTAGTCTGGGGGCCAAGGAGACCCAGTACTTC
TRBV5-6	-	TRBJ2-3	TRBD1	CASSLTGGGTDTQYF	TGTGCCAGCAGCTTAACAGGGGGAGGCACAGATACGCAGTATTTT
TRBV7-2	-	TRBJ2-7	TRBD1	CASSLTGTGVSYEQYF	TGTGCCAGCAGCTTGACCGGGACAGGGGTTTCTTACGAGCAGTACTTC
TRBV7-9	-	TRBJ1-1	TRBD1	CASSFGTGLSMNTEAFF	TGTGCCAGCAGCTTCGGGACAGGGCTATCGATGAACACTGAAGCTTTCTTT
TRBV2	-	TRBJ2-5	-	CASSQDTETQYF	TGTGCCAGCAGTCAGGACACAGAGACCCAGTACTTC
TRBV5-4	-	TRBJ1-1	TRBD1	CASSRDRGNTEAFF	TGTGCCAGCAGCAGGGACAGGGGGAACACTGAAGCTTTCTTT
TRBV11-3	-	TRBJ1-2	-	CASSLSGDGYTF	TGTGCCAGCAGCTTAAGCGGGGATGGCTACACCTTC
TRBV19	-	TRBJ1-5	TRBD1	CASSISDREWGNQPQHF	TGTGCCAGTAGTATATCGGACAGGGAATGGGGCAATCAGCCCCAGCATTTT
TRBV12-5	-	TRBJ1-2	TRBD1	CASGSSGGWYGYTF	TGTGCTAGTGGTTCCTCAGGGGGTTGGTATGGCTACACCTTC
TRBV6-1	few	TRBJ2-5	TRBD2	CASSEALAGQETQYF	TGTGCCAGCAGTGAAGCGCTAGCGGGGCAAGAGACCCAGTACTTC
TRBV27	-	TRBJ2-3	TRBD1	CASSLLWDRGGDTQYF	TGTGCCAGCAGTTTATTATGGGACAGGGGAGGAGATACGCAGTATTTT
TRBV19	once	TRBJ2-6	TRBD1	CASSIVGQGVAGANVLTF	TGTGCCAGTAGTATCGTCGGACAGGGTGTAGCGGGGGCCAACGTCCTGACTTTC
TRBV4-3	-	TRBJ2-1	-	CASSQEEGPYNEQFF	TGCGCCAGCAGCCAAGAGGAGGGGCCCTACAATGAGCAGTTCTTC
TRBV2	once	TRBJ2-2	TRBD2	CASSPLAGEIGELFF	TGTGCCAGCAGTCCGCTAGCGGGAGAGATCGGGGAGCTGTTTTTT
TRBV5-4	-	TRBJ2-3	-	CASSLSVTGLEGPDTQYF	TGTGCCAGCAGCTTGAGTGTTACGGGCCTAGAGGGTCCGGATACGCAGTATTTT
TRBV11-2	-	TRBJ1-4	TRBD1	CASSPDRGRGKLFF	TGTGCCAGCAGTCCGGACAGGGGGCGCGGAAAACTGTTTTTT